The sequence of this T cell receptor beta chain was determined in a study of neurological immune-mediated disorders. The germline V gene encodes CDR1 DFQATT and CDR2 SNEGSKA (reference sequence). V lost 7 bases to trimming and J lost 4 bases, with 20 bases between them. The CDR3 has 15 residues. The T cells used for sorted libraries numbered roughly 970,000, either CD4+ or CD8+. This clonotype was seen at least ten times. What it recognizes is unknown. Synthesis of cDNA was accomplished via 5'RACE employing 10-nucleotide random UMIs. TCRdb analysed the 5' RACE reads with MiXCR anew, one entry per CDR3 protein. Of roughly 48,000 distinct CDR3 sequences listed, 4.5% to 7% are singletons. The study, taken as a whole, reports: The multiple sclerosis repertoire cluster was associated with no clinical or MRI feature. Multiple sclerosis was found to have the least TCR clonal expansion, below healthy controls, and HTLV-1-associated myelopathy the most.

This receptor was obtained from a woman younger than 30 with multiple sclerosis. Sequencing was done on a sample of CD4+ T cells from blood. V gene TRBV20-1 combines with J gene TRBJ2-4; D may match TRBD1 or TRBD2 (5 bases each). The CDR3 nucleotides read TGCAGTGGTGAGGGAATGAGGGGTCATAAAAACATTCAGTACTTC. This gives the protein CSGEGMRGHKNIQYF.